These 9 T cell receptor beta chains were sequenced from one sample in a study of cytomegalovirus exposure and HLA in healthy donors (dated by TCRdb to the late 2010s). The library was built by means of the immunoSEQ multiplex PCR assay. A mixture of 60 forward primers for TCR Vbeta segments and 13 reverse primers for TCR Jbeta segments was used in the multiplex PCR. TCRdb provides this immuneACCESS table in a form limited to in-frame rearrangements. Some clones are lacking; in checked studies, under half of them reflect an unresolved V gene, and why the rest are absent is not known. For this sample there are 150,000 or so clones; around nine tenths appear just once. Almost 2% of the sample belongs to the ten largest clones. The sample was PBMCs. These receptors originate from a woman under 30 in good health and CMV-seronegative.

The chain joins TRBV7-9 to TRBJ2-1; possible D gene TRBD2, 5 bases. CDR1 is SEHNR, CDR2 FQNEAQ, per germline (reference sequence). CDR3 length: 14 residues. Deletions cut 1 base from V and 4 bases from J, with 8 bases between. The CDR3 spells CASSLVGSYNEQFF. As DNA, the CDR3 is TGTGCCAGCAGCTTAGTTGGGAGTTACAATGAGCAGTTCTTC.

V usage is TRBV5-8 and J usage is TRBJ2-7, with D tentatively TRBD2 (5 bases). This CDR3 comprises 13 residues. Per the germline V gene, CDR1 is SGHTS and CDR2 is YDEGEE. Trimming shortened V by 4 bases and J by 0 bases, and 8 bases separated the two germline ends. In nucleotides, the CDR3 is TGTGCCAGCAGCCGGGGAAGCTCCTACGAGCAGTACTTC. Translation: CASSRGSSYEQYF.

The CDR3 nucleotides are TGTGCCAGCAGCCCACATACTAGCGGGGGGGTGGATAACGAGCAGTACTTC. This sequence encodes CASSPHTSGGVDNEQYF. The rearrangement links TRBV4-2 to TRBJ2-7; TRBD2 matches 13 bases. V lost 4 bases and J lost 5; bases outside the gene matches: 11. The V gene's germline CDR1 is LGHNA and CDR2 YNFKEQ. There are 17 residues in the CDR3.

The chain recombines TRBV6-1 with TRBJ2-7, with TRBD1 matching 9 bases. The CDR3 consists of 13 residues. Germline values: CDR1 MNHNS, CDR2 SASEGT. Trimming at V came to 4 bases and at J to 4 bases, leaving 2 bases not matched to a gene. This chain's CDR3 is CASSGDRAYEQYF. CDR3 sequence (DNA): TGTGCCAGCAGTGGGGACAGGGCTTACGAGCAGTACTTC.

The rearrangement links TRBV30 to TRBJ1-1; tentatively, D is TRBD1 (6 bases). Between the trimmed V and J ends, which lost 3 bases and 6 bases, there was a span of 11 bases. CDR1 is GTSNPN, CDR2 SVGIG, per germline (reference sequence). The CDR3 has 12 amino acids. CDR3 DNA: TGTGCCTGGAGCCTACAGGGCTCTGAAGCTTTCTTT. Translation gives CAWSLQGSEAFF.

The chain is built from TRBV6-1 and TRBJ1-1, with D possibly TRBD1 on 6 matching bases. Germline V lookup: CDR1 MNHNS, CDR2 SASEGT. V lost 5 bases, J lost 4 bases, and 17 bases lay in between. The CDR3 has 15 residues. CDR3 in DNA: TGTGCCAGCAGTTGGCGGGGGGCGCTTGCCACTGAAGCTTTCTTT. This translates into CASSWRGALATEAFF.

This clone was detected only a few times. V gene TRBV4-1 combines with J gene TRBJ1-5; D gene unclear. The germline V gene encodes CDR1 MGHRA and CDR2 YSYEKL. V was trimmed by 5 bases and J by 2 bases, leaving 19 bases between them. The CDR3 totals 17 residues. The CDR3 loop is CASSSMGDPLGNQPQHF. DNA of the CDR3: TGCGCCAGCAGCTCGATGGGAGACCCCCTGGGCAATCAGCCCCAGCATTTT.

This clone was recorded only once. The chain is built from TRBV5-1 and TRBJ2-1; maybe TRBD1 (5 bases). Germline V CDR1 and CDR2: SGHRS, YFSETQ. V lost 0 bases, J lost 1 base, and 8 bases lay in between. The CDR3 sequence is 15 residues long. CDR3 sequence: CASSLAAGSYNEQFF. In DNA, the CDR3 is TGCGCCAGCAGCTTGGCCGCAGGGTCCTACAATGAGCAGTTCTTC.

This sequence joins TRBV2 and TRBJ2-1; TRBD2 aligns across 12 bases. The junction had 7 bases not matched to a gene; V was cut back by 4 bases and J by 0 bases. The germline V gene encodes CDR1 SNHLY and CDR2 FYNNEI. The CDR3 sequence is 18 residues long. CDR3 amino acids: CASSVASGGASSYNEQFF. The DNA for the CDR3 is TGTGCCAGCAGTGTGGCTAGCGGGGGGGCGAGCTCCTACAATGAGCAGTTCTTC.